A selection of T cell receptor beta chains follows, all from one sample in a study of T-cell reconstitution after alpha-beta-depleted transplantation in children. TCRdb re-derived calls from the PCR reads in MiXCR, one entry per CDR3 protein. Altogether about 70,000 distinct CDR3 sequences are present, 11% being singletons, with the ten largest covering 13%. This material consisted of PBMCs, taken before TCRalphabeta/CD19-depleted stem cell transplant. Receptor source: a boy younger than 18 with acute myeloid leukemia, due to receive a stem cell transplant. Each CDR3 is given with its conserved first and last residue. A D gene is named only where the DNA matches it firmly. The listing skips clone size in some rows; elsewhere it reads once, few, many or a size class.

CDR3nt: TGCGCCAGCAGCTTGTACCTAGCGACCGGGGAGCTGTTTTTT
CDR3aa: CASSLYLATGELFF
d_gene: NA
j_gene: TRBJ2-2
abundance: many
v_gene: TRBV5-1

CDR3nt: TGTGCCAGCAGCTTAGCGGGACTAGCGGTCCAAGAGACCCAGTACTTC
CDR3aa: CASSLAGLAVQETQYF
d_gene: TRBD2
j_gene: TRBJ2-5
abundance: many
v_gene: TRBV7-2

CDR3nt: TGTGCCAGTAGGGGACTAGCGGACACCGGGGAGCTGTTTTTT
CDR3aa: CASRGLADTGELFF
d_gene: TRBD2
j_gene: TRBJ2-2
abundance: many
v_gene: TRBV19

CDR3nt: TGTGCCAGCAGATTGACCCGGACAGGGAATCAGCCCCAGCATTTT
CDR3aa: CASRLTRTGNQPQHF
d_gene: TRBD1
j_gene: TRBJ1-5
abundance: few
v_gene: TRBV2

CDR3nt: TGTGCCAGCAGTTTATCTTATAGGAGTTGGCCCTACGAGCAGTACTTC
CDR3aa: CASSLSYRSWPYEQYF
d_gene: NA
j_gene: TRBJ2-7
abundance: many
v_gene: TRBV27

CDR3nt: TGTGCCAGCAGTTTATCCCGACTAGCGGGAGAATCAGATACGCAGTATTTT
CDR3aa: CASSLSRLAGESDTQYF
d_gene: TRBD2
j_gene: TRBJ2-3
abundance: many
v_gene: TRBV12-3/TRBV12-4

CDR3nt: TGTGCCAGCAGCTTAGCAGGCAGGACTTATGAGCAGTTCTTC
CDR3aa: CASSLAGRTYEQFF
d_gene: NA
j_gene: TRBJ2-1
abundance: many
v_gene: TRBV7-8

CDR3nt: TGTGCCAGCAGCCGGATGAGCGGCCAGGATACGCAGTATTTT
CDR3aa: CASSRMSGQDTQYF
d_gene: NA
j_gene: TRBJ2-3
abundance: NA
v_gene: TRBV11-2

CDR3nt: TGTGCCAGCAGCGTTAATGGGGGGCTGGGGAGGAACACTGAAGCTTTCTTT
CDR3aa: CASSVNGGLGRNTEAFF
d_gene: NA
j_gene: TRBJ1-1
abundance: many
v_gene: TRBV7-3

CDR3nt: TGTGCCGACAGGGAGATCTCTGGAAACACCATATATTTT
CDR3aa: CADREISGNTIYF
d_gene: TRBD1
j_gene: TRBJ1-3
abundance: many
v_gene: TRBV12-3/TRBV12-4